A single T cell receptor (beta chain) is shown here with its context. Its recognized antigen is unknown. One base away there is no much larger clone; base qualities are not given. The CDR3, cysteine through phenylalanine, is 13 amino acids long. The kept DNA is CDR3 alone, 39 bases in frame from the first base. Reading the germline V gene (reference sequence) gives CDR1 DFQATT and CDR2 SNEGSKA. Here V drops 5 bases and J drops 3 bases, and the junction holds 2 bases not matched to any gene. The data were taken from a study of identical twins (dated by TCRdb to about 2016). For the study in its entirety: To test whether fetal clonotypes persist, this study deep-sequenced TCR alpha and beta repertoires from monozygotic twins, from unrelated adults of various ages, and from cord blood. To rule out contamination, the twin experiments were replicated at different times with different library preparation protocols.

What the work shows at the level of the full study, not this receptor alone: Conclusions relied on cross-sectional statistical analysis, since the same donors could not be followed over many years. Compared with coincidental sharing between unrelated individuals, an excess of low generation-probability sequences was observed among out-of-frame TCR alpha sequences shared between twins. Excess twin sharing in beta out-of-frame sequences was weaker because fewer shared sequences lowered the signal-to-noise ratio. In monozygotic twins, recombination models systematically underestimated out-of-frame TCR alpha sharing, but the models matched the sharing seen between unrelated individuals. Fewer insertions were carried by abundant cord blood beta clonotypes; a weaker similar trend was observed in young adult naive repertoires, while no such trend was observed in memory repertoires. Zero-insertion analyses could be partly confounded by invariant T cells such as MAIT and iNKT, though diverse VJ usage argued against such confounding for most clonotypes.

Only healthy Caucasian donors were included. Three unrelated non-twin adults were additionally sequenced: a male aged 18 to 29, a male aged 50 to 60 and a female aged 50 to 60. Using Miltenyi CD45RO+ enrichment and human naive T-cell isolation kits, memory (CD45RO+) and naive T cells were isolated from PBMC. The protocol used for the library was 5' RACE. TCRdb names Illumina HiSeq 2000 as the instrument used. A universal primer binding site was added through template switching, and the final cDNA carried a unique molecular identifier so that TCR cDNA molecules could be counted accurately. First-strand cDNA for TCR alpha and beta chains was synthesized from specific primers in the conserved constant-segment region. To control for contamination, every cDNA library was double barcoded, receiving both a SMART-Mk sample barcode and Illumina barcodes. Two successive PCR steps introduced TruSeq adapter sequences along with Illumina sample barcodes. TCR alpha and beta cDNA libraries were sequenced on the Illumina HiSeq platform with custom primers. The original methods were these. Raw reads were processed with MiGEC to extract unique molecular identifiers, and MiXCR was used to determine CDR3 positions. Recombination models were inferred per individual with the repgenHMM and IGoR tools using an EM algorithm. The analysis of shared clonotypes was done with the tcR package in R, with sharing normalized by the product of cloneset sizes. Out-of-frame nonproductive sequences were analyzed to study raw recombination free of thymic and clonal selection effects. The public reads were quality trimmed at Q25 with fastp and then assembled into clones with MiXCR by TCRdb, keeping productive beta chains. All rows with the same CDR3 protein become a single entry with the most common DNA and genes. TCRdb's processing, not the authors' own work, is the source of the V and J calls. The sample table records a few hundred thousand distinct CDR3 sequences; approximately 8.8% of these occur just once. Roughly 8.9% of the sample is in the top ten clones.

The chain was built from TRBV20-1 and TRBJ2-7, and TRBD2 aligns with 12 junction nucleotides. The receptor comes from a woman between 50 and 59 years old in good health. Material: naive T cells sorted from blood. The sample's cell subset or site label, decoded: cells isolated with a human naive T-cell isolation kit. CDR3 sequence: CSAASGRGYEQYF. The nucleotides read TGCAGTGCTGCTAGCGGGAGGGGCTACGAGCAGTACTTC.